A selection of T cell receptor beta chains follows, all from one sample in a study of cytomegalovirus exposure and HLA in healthy donors. The protocol was immunoSEQ multiplex PCR, while the TCRdb copy is restricted to in-frame clones and leaves out a portion. The repertoire includes 60,000 to 70,000 clones, about two thirds of them detected once, and roughly 17% sits in the top ten. Source material: PBMCs. The origin of the receptors is a man aged 40-49 years in good health and CMV-seropositive. Both conserved end residues are part of each CDR3. D genes are given only for firm matches. Clone size is shown for a subset of rows, as once, few, many or a class of expanded clone.

>TRBV11-2|TRBJ1-5|NA|few
CASSSGGGSNQPQHF
TGTGCCAGCAGCTCCGGCGGGGGGAGCAATCAGCCCCAGCATTTT
>TRBV19|TRBJ2-7|NA|NA
CASSPDSRGTYEQYF
TGTGCCAGTAGCCCTGACAGCCGGGGGACCTACGAGCAGTACTTC
>TRBV28|TRBJ2-5|TRBD1|NA
CASSLQGEQETQYF
TGTGCCAGCAGTCTGCAGGGGGAACAAGAGACCCAGTACTTC
>TRBV6-1|TRBJ2-7|TRBD1|NA
CASRLSGTVSYEQYF
TGTGCCAGCCGGCTCTCCGGGACAGTCTCCTACGAGCAGTACTTC
>TRBV6-5|TRBJ1-1|NA|NA
CASSSVSEAFF
TGTGCCAGCAGTTCCGTCTCTGAAGCTTTCTTT
>TRBV9|TRBJ2-7|TRBD1|NA
CASSPWDRGSEQYF
TGTGCCAGCAGCCCATGGGACAGGGGGTCCGAGCAGTACTTC
>TRBV6-6|TRBJ1-2|NA|NA
CASSYEYGYTF
TGTGCCAGCAGTTACGAGTATGGCTACACCTTC
>TRBV19|TRBJ1-5|TRBD1|NA
CASRNRDSENQPQHF
TGTGCCAGTAGGAACCGGGACAGCGAAAATCAGCCCCAGCATTTT
>TRBV7-9|TRBJ2-3|NA|NA
CASSIPWSSGTDTQYF
TGTGCCAGCAGCATCCCCTGGAGTAGCGGCACAGATACGCAGTATTTT
>TRBV10-3|TRBJ2-3|NA|once
CAISEGQITDTQYF
TGTGCCATCAGTGAGGGACAGATCACAGATACGCAATATTTT
>TRBV4-3|TRBJ2-1|NA|once
CASSQEGGGWGGEQFF
TGCGCCAGCAGCCAAGAAGGTGGAGGCTGGGGTGGTGAGCAGTTCTTC
>TRBV6-5|TRBJ1-1|NA|few
CASGRDTRTEAFF
TGTGCCAGCGGACGGGACACGCGGACTGAAGCTTTCTTT
>TRBV30|TRBJ1-1|TRBD1|NA
CAWSSHRGTEAFF
TGTGCCTGGAGTTCTCACAGGGGGACTGAAGCTTTCTTT
>TRBV2|TRBJ2-2|TRBD2|NA
CASRGTSGSPAGELFF
TGTGCCAGCAGAGGGACTAGCGGGAGCCCCGCCGGGGAGCTGTTTTTT
>TRBV4-3|TRBJ1-1|NA|NA
CASSQAWGGVTEAFF
TGCGCCAGCAGCCAAGCCTGGGGCGGGGTTACTGAAGCTTTCTTT
>TRBV6-5|TRBJ2-7|NA|NA
CASSARLWHEQYF
TGTGCCAGCAGTGCCCGACTGTGGCACGAGCAGTACTTC
>TRBV5-1|TRBJ1-1|NA|NA
CASRLQGMNTEAFF
TGCGCCAGCAGGCTACAGGGAATGAACACTGAAGCTTTCTTT
>TRBV19|TRBJ2-2|NA|NA
CASKKAGTNTGELFF
TGTGCCAGTAAGAAAGCGGGCACGAACACCGGGGAGCTGTTTTTT
>TRBV19|TRBJ1-6|TRBD1|NA
CASRVGGQGINSPLHF
TGTGCCAGTAGAGTCGGAGGACAGGGTATTAATTCACCCCTCCACTTT
>TRBV11-2|TRBJ2-2|TRBD1|many
CASSLSLQGARTGELFF
TGTGCCAGCAGCTTATCCCTACAGGGGGCGCGAACCGGGGAGCTGTTTTTT
>TRBV19|TRBJ2-5|TRBD2|NA
CASRSSGSLQGTQYF
TGTGCCAGTAGGAGTAGCGGGAGCCTTCAGGGGACCCAGTACTTC
>TRBV12-5|TRBJ1-4|NA|NA
CASGRGLAEKLFF
TGTGCTAGTGGTCGAGGACTTGCGGAAAAACTGTTTTTT
>TRBV6-1|TRBJ2-7|NA|NA
CASSRGGYEQYF
TGTGCCAGCAGCCGAGGAGGGTACGAGCAGTACTTC
>TRBV18|TRBJ1-1|TRBD1|NA
CASSPSGQGARVNTEAFF
TGTGCCAGCTCACCATCGGGACAGGGGGCGCGTGTTAACACTGAAGCTTTCTTT
>TRBV6-5|TRBJ2-5|TRBD2|NA
CASSYSGLAGQGAQYF
TGTGCCAGCAGTTACTCGGGACTAGCGGGGCAAGGGGCCCAGTACTTC
>TRBV6-5|TRBJ2-1|TRBD2|NA
CASSYSRGGHEQFF
TGTGCCAGCAGTTACTCGCGGGGGGGCCATGAGCAGTTCTTC
>TRBV11-2|TRBJ2-2|TRBD1|many
CASSLKGQGITGELFF
TGTGCCAGCAGCTTAAAAGGACAGGGAATCACCGGGGAGCTGTTTTTT
>TRBV18|TRBJ2-5|NA|NA
CASSPRFGRGEETQYF
TGTGCCAGCTCACCTCGGTTCGGCAGGGGGGAAGAGACCCAGTACTTC
>TRBV6-5|TRBJ2-7|TRBD2|NA
CASSYIRRSSGSEEYF
TGTGCCAGCAGTTACATTCGTCGATCTAGCGGGAGCGAGGAGTACTTC
>TRBV30|TRBJ2-1|TRBD2|few
CAWSATSGWGSKQFF
TGTGCCTGGAGTGCTACTAGCGGGTGGGGTAGCAAGCAGTTCTTC
>TRBV19|TRBJ1-1|NA|few
CASNDGRVVDTEAFF
TGTGCCAGTAACGACGGCAGGGTGGTCGACACTGAAGCTTTCTTT
>TRBV5-5|TRBJ2-7|NA|few
CASSLGAGLYEQYF
TGTGCCAGCAGCTTGGGGGCAGGGCTATACGAGCAGTACTTC
>TRBV4-3|TRBJ2-7|TRBD1|NA
CASSQGDRRPYEQYF
TGCGCCAGCAGCCAAGGGGACAGAAGACCCTACGAGCAGTACTTC
>TRBV5-5|TRBJ2-7|NA|NA
CASSLGPGTRYEQYF
TGTGCCAGCAGCTTGGGACCGGGAACTAGGTACGAGCAGTACTTC